This paragraph covers one T cell receptor (beta chain) sequence. This sample stems from a study of blood T cell repertoires in COVID-19. In the study overall: Both acute and convalescent COVID-19 samples were obtained from the United States, Italy and Spain. Sources were T cells, B-cell-depleted T cells, or PBMCs; the material itself was cDNA or gDNA.

In the authors' workflow: How many nucleated cells were present was estimated from reference gene primer amplification. The assay was immunoSEQ multiplex PCR, and TCRdb's table has in-frame clones only and misses some. That table furnishes V, J and clone size, whereas the DNA furnished D and trimming. The sample holds over 60,000 clones, 82% seen once. The sequenced material came from peripheral blood. The receptor comes from a human donor in a cohort sampled during active COVID-19.

This chain's CDR3 is CASRGQGGTDTQYF. The CDR3 DNA reads TGTGCCAGCAGGGGACAGGGGGGCACAGATACGCAGTATTTT. The gene calls are TRBV6-5 and TRBJ2-3, with TRBD1 matching 11 bases. Germline CDR1 is MNHEY and CDR2 is SVGAGI. CDR3 length: 14 residues. The V gene end was trimmed by 6 bases and the J gene end by 1 base; junction bases not matched to a gene: 0.